The next 20 T cell receptor beta chains were all read from a single sample in a study of CD8+CD57+ T cells in acquired aplastic anemia. Sequencing involved patients with CD8+CD57+ cell expansion previously shown by flow cytometry. The antigens these receptors bind are not known. Researchers used genomic DNA as the template to profile TCR beta VDJ and CDR3. TCRdb recomputed calls from the reads with MiXCR, one row per CDR3 protein. This table has about 17,000 distinct CDR3 sequences, around two fifths appearing once. Study-wide points: Patient CD8+CD57+ cells had less diversity than total CD4+ and CD8+ pools.

The sequenced sample was CD8+CD57+ T cells sorted from PBMCs. Subset defined: bead-enriched CD8+CD57+ effector memory T cells from SAA patients. These receptors originate from a human donor with aplastic anemia.

This clonotype was picked up many times. The chain carries TRBV4-2 and TRBJ1-4; D is uncertain. The V end was cut by 2 bases, the J end by 7 bases, with 5 bases between. The CDR3 covers 12 residues. Looked up from germline, CDR1 is LGHNA and CDR2 is YNFKEQ. The CDR3 coding sequence is TGTGCCAGCAGCCAATTGGGTGAAAAACTGTTTTTT. This translates into CASSQLGEKLFF.

This clonotype was picked up a small number of times. This chain uses TRBV5-6 with TRBJ2-3; maybe TRBD2 (5 bases). CDR1 is SGHDT and CDR2 is YYEEEE in the germline V gene. The V end lost 3 bases, the J end lost 11 bases, and 22 bases lay between the germline ends. There are 15 residues in the CDR3. CDR3 bases: TGTGCCAGCAGCTCCGAGCGGACCCTATACAATGAGCAGTATTTT. Its protein is CASSSERTLYNEQYF.

The chain links TRBV7-9 to TRBJ1-1; TRBD1 is a possible D gene (5 bases). Germline CDR1 SEHNR, CDR2 FQNEAQ (reference sequence). This CDR3 has 11 amino acids. V was pared by 8 bases and J by 5 bases, with 9 bases between. The DNA of the CDR3 is TGTGCCAGCGACTGGGGGACTGAAGCTTTCTTT. It yields the protein CASDWGTEAFF.

V and J are TRBV5-1 and TRBJ2-7, with D perhaps TRBD1 or TRBD2 (5 bases each). There are 16 residues in the CDR3. Germline CDR1 SGHRS, CDR2 YFSETQ. Trimming took off 4 bases at V and 2 bases at J, with 19 bases between the two ends. Here the CDR3 DNA reads TGCGCCAGCAGCGAACTTCGGGGCAGATACCCCTACGAGCAGTACTTC. Translating it yields CASSELRGRYPYEQYF. The complete variable domain, with remaining parts taken from reference TRBV5-1 and TRBJ2-7, reads KAGVTQTPRYLIKTRGQQVTLSCSPISGHRSVSWYQQTPGQGLQFLFEYFSETQRNKGNFPGRFSGRQFSNSRSEMNVSTLELGDSALYLCASSELRGRYPYEQYFGPGTRLTVT.

This clonotype occurred once. This rearrangement joins TRBV10-3 to TRBJ2-3; 13 positions match TRBD2. Trimming took 6 bases from V and 4 from J; bases not matched to a gene: 4. This CDR3 is built from 15 residues. Germline V gene sequence: CDR1 ENHRY, CDR2 SYGVKD. The CDR3 coding sequence is TGTGCCATCAGCAGCACTAGCGGGGGGGCAGATACGCAGTATTTT. Protein: CAISSTSGGADTQYF.

This chain links TRBV5-6 with TRBJ2-3; 8 bases match TRBD2. Trimming cost V 1 base and J 2 bases; bases outside gene matches: 6. The CDR3 runs 16 residues. Germline lookup yields CDR1 SGHDT and CDR2 YYEEEE. CDR3 loop: CASSLLVAGTTDTQYF. The DNA for the CDR3 is TGTGCCAGCAGCTTGTTGGTAGCGGGGACCACAGATACGCAGTATTTT.

CDR3 in amino acids: CASSGDGTNTEAFF. The CDR3 bases are TGTGCCAGCAGTGGGGACGGAACAAACACTGAAGCTTTCTTT. The V gene is TRBV2, the J gene TRBJ1-1; a possible D gene is TRBD1 (5 bases). CDR3 length equals 14 residues. Germline CDR1 reads SNHLY; CDR2 reads FYNNEI. Trimming took off 4 bases at V and 2 bases at J, with 11 bases between the two ends.

In its sample, this clonotype was seen many times. CDR3 coding DNA: TGCGCCAGCAGTGAGTACCTGACAGAGCTGATGAACACTGAAGCTTTCTTT. As protein: CASSEYLTELMNTEAFF. The chain recombines TRBV10-1 with TRBJ1-1, with D perhaps matching TRBD1 (5 bases). V was clipped by 1 base and J by 0 bases, with 15 bases between them. CDR1 and CDR2 (germline): WNHNN, SYGVQD (reference sequence). CDR3 length: 17 amino acids.

The chain has TRBV6-1 and TRBJ1-6, with D possibly matching TRBD1 (6 bases). The CDR3 is 14 residues long. Germline assignment: CDR1 MNHNS and CDR2 SASEGT. Deletions cut 6 bases from V and 8 bases from J, with 14 bases between. In DNA, the CDR3 is TGTGCCAGCAGGTTCGGGGAGGGGGATTCACCCCTCCACTTT. Its translation is CASRFGEGDSPLHF.

There are many counts of this clonotype. The chain is built from TRBV11-3 and TRBJ1-6; tentative D call: TRBD1 (5 bases). Per the germline V gene, CDR1 is SGHNT and CDR2 is YENEEA. This CDR3 region has 18 residues. V dropped 2 bases and J dropped 0 bases, with 14 bases sitting between them. CDR3: CASSLRQGGYSYNSPLHF. For the CDR3, the DNA is TGTGCCAGCAGCTTACGGCAGGGAGGTTACTCCTATAATTCACCCCTCCACTTT.

V usage is TRBV11-1 and J usage is TRBJ2-1; 7 bases line up with TRBD1. Germline V CDR1 and CDR2: SGHAT, FQDESV (reference sequence). Germline trimming cut 5 bases from V and 9 bases from J; bases unmatched to any gene: 25. This CDR3 comprises 19 residues. CDR3 nucleotide sequence: TGTGCCAGCAGCGACCGGGACAGAAAACGGCAATTCCTAAAGGCTGAGCAGTTCTTC. Translating it yields CASSDRDRKRQFLKAEQFF. The variable domain in full, completed from reference TRBV11-1 and TRBJ2-1, reads EAEVAQSPRYKITEKSQAVAFWCDPISGHATLYWYRQILGQGPELLVQFQDESVVDDSQLPKDRFSAERLKGVDSTLKIQPAELGDSAMYLCASSDRDRKRQFLKAEQFFGPGTRLTVL.

The chain joins TRBV9 to TRBJ1-3; weak D call: TRBD1 (5 bases). The CDR3 totals 17 residues. Germline V gene data show CDR1 as SGDLS and CDR2 as YYNGEE. Between the trimmed V and J ends, which lost 0 bases and 0 bases, there was a span of 13 bases. CDR3 residues: CASSVEGPSYSGNTIYF. The CDR3 DNA is TGTGCCAGCAGCGTAGAGGGGCCGAGTTACTCTGGAAACACCATATATTTT.

The V and J genes are TRBV29-1 and TRBJ2-7; 9 bases align to TRBD1. This CDR3 has 14 amino acids. J gave up 0 bases and V 4 bases, and 4 bases lay outside the gene matches. Germline V CDR1 and CDR2: SQVTM, ANQGSEA. The CDR3 DNA reads as TGCAGCGTTGGAGTGACAGGGGGCTCCTACGAGCAGTACTTC. This sequence encodes CSVGVTGGSYEQYF.

This clonotype was seen more than once but under ten times. The V gene is TRBV20-1, the J gene TRBJ1-5; 10 bases align to TRBD1. The trim removed 6 bases at V and 5 bases at J, leaving 4 bases unmatched. The CDR3 loop spans 13 amino acids. Germline V gene sequence: CDR1 DFQATT, CDR2 SNEGSKA (reference sequence). The CDR3 protein is CSATGTGDQPQHF. The CDR3 region has the DNA TGCAGTGCAACCGGGACAGGGGATCAGCCCCAGCATTTT.

The table lists this clonotype with many counts. The rearrangement joins TRBV6-4 to TRBJ2-3, with 9 bases that match TRBD2. This CDR3 has 14 residues. The germline V gene encodes CDR1 MRHNA and CDR2 SNTAGT. V shed 2 bases, J shed 3 bases, and the junction held 0 bases outside the gene matches. CDR3: CASSDAGGTDTQYF. DNA of the CDR3: TGTGCCAGCAGTGACGCGGGGGGGACAGATACGCAGTATTTT.

Comment on this clonotype: A junction boundary mismatches the germline segment, possibly from a read error. The J gene is TRBJ1-5, the V gene TRBV4-1, with 10 nucleotides matching TRBD1. From germline, CDR1 is MGHRA and CDR2 YSYEKL. This CDR3 has 14 amino acids. CDR3 sequence: CASGQGQGDQPQHF. DNA for the CDR3: TGCGCCAGCGGCCAAGGACAGGGGGACCAGCCCCAGCATTTT.

This clonotype was counted a few times. This chain joins TRBV29-1 and TRBJ2-3, with 8 nucleotides matching TRBD1. Germline V gene lookup returns CDR1 SQVTM and CDR2 ANQGSEA. This CDR3 is 15 amino acids long. The J segment lost 6 bases and the V segment lost 2 bases, leaving 10 bases of the junction unmatched. Here the CDR3 reads CSVELGQGALDTQYF. DNA of the CDR3: TGCAGCGTTGAACTCGGACAGGGCGCGTTGGATACGCAGTATTTT.

The genes are TRBV7-3 and TRBJ1-1; D unclear. This CDR3 contains 13 residues. Between the trimmed V and J ends, which lost 5 bases and 8 bases, there was a span of 15 bases. Germline lookup yields CDR1 SGHTA and CDR2 FQGTGA. CDR3 amino acids: CASSRTAGREAFF. CDR3 DNA sequence: TGTGCCAGCAGCCGGACCGCGGGTAGGGAAGCTTTCTTT.

The gene calls are TRBV15 and TRBJ2-3, with D possibly TRBD1 on 5 matching bases. The ends were cut back, 4 bases at V and 1 base at J, with 15 bases in the middle. In germline, CDR1 is LNHNV, CDR2 YYDKDF (reference sequence). The CDR3 consists of 16 residues. The CDR3 nucleotides read TGTGCCACCAGCAACAGCAGGGTTCGGGGCACAGATACGCAGTATTTT. This translates into CATSNSRVRGTDTQYF.

The rearrangement joins TRBV15 to TRBJ2-3, with D perhaps matching TRBD2 (5 bases). The CDR3 runs to 14 residues. In germline, CDR1 is LNHNV, CDR2 YYDKDF (reference sequence). V was clipped by 7 bases and J by 0 bases, with 11 bases between them. The CDR3 region is CATKSRESTDTQYF. In DNA form, the CDR3 reads TGTGCCACCAAGAGTAGGGAGAGCACAGATACGCAGTATTTT.